This T cell receptor beta chain was identified in a study of beta chain features in type 1 diabetes. About the research overall: Patients were similar to healthy donors in age and gender (as well as in cell yields). Study-wide results and caveats: Compared to healthy donors, patients appeared to have naive, central memory and Treg TCRB repertoires that were more alike. A moderate, significant TCRB CDR3 shortening appeared in type 1 diabetes across four CD4+ subsets.

This clone was found a few times. The antigen remains undetermined. cDNA synthesis used the whole RNA isolate, giving expressed TCRB sequences. TCRdb's table, derived via immunoSEQ multiplex PCR, lists solely in-frame clones and lacks some. The sample yields roughly 280,000 clones, around 24% seen once. The V and J ends lost 4 bases and 6 bases, in that order; junction bases with no gene match: 7. Germline loops: CDR1 MGHDK, CDR2 SYGVNS. The CDR3 sequence is 14 residues long. Sorted populations all exceeded 95% purity. The source is a woman aged 25 to 39 with type 1 diabetes. The sample consisted of naive CD4+ T cells from blood. The chain couples TRBV25-1 to TRBJ2-7; 9 bases map to TRBD1. The DNA for the CDR3 is TGTGCCAGCAGTGGTGGACAGGGGCGCCCCGAGCAGTACTTC. Translating gives CASSGGQGRPEQYF.